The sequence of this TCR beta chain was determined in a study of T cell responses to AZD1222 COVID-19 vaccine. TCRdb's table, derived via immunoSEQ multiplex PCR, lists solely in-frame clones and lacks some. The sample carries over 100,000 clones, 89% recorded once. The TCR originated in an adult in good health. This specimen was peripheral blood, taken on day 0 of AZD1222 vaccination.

The CDR3 coding sequence is TGTGCCTGGAGATCATACGAGGGCTCTGGAAACACCATATATTTT. Translated: CAWRSYEGSGNTIYF. V is TRBV30 and J is TRBJ1-3, with D uncertain. V shed 3 bases and J shed 0 bases, with 12 bases lying between them. Germline V lookup: CDR1 GTSNPN, CDR2 SVGIG (reference sequence). The CDR3 has 15 amino acids.